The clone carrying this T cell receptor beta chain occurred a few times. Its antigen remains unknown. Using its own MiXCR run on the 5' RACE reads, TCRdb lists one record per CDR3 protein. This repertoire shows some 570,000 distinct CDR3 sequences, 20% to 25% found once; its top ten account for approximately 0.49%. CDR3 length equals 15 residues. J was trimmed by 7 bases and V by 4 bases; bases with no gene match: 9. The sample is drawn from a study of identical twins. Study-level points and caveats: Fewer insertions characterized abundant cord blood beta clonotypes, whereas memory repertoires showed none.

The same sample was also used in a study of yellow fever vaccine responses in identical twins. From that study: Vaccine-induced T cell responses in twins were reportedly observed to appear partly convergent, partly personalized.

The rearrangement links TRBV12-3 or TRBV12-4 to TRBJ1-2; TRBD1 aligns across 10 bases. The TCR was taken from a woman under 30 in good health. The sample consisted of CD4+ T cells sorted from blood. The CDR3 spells CASSSTDRGTSGYTF. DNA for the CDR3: TGTGCCAGCAGTTCCACGGACAGGGGGACTTCTGGCTACACCTTC.